Following are 25 T cell receptor beta chains from one sample sequenced in a study of T-cell reconstitution after alpha-beta-depleted transplantation in children. During its preparation, the TCRbeta library received unique molecular identifiers. Each CDR3 protein gets one entry after TCRdb re-called the PCR reads with MiXCR. The sample lists under 400,000 distinct CDR3 sequences; around 25% were seen once. The material was PBMCs, mostly from graft donor cells, obtained 180 days after TCRalphabeta/CD19-depleted stem cell transplant. These receptors all come from a male patient younger than 18 who had a stem cell transplant for acute lymphoblastic leukemia, so the T cells may come from the graft donor.

This clonotype showed up just a few times. This chain links TRBV4-1 with TRBJ1-5, with 7 positions matching TRBD1. This CDR3 has 15 amino acids. The junction had 7 bases not matched to a gene; V was cut back by 3 bases and J by 5 bases. Germline values: CDR1 MGHRA, CDR2 YSYEKL. Here the CDR3 DNA reads TGCGCCAGCAGCCAGGCCGGGACAGTCTATCAGCCCCAGCATTTT. This encodes CASSQAGTVYQPQHF.

This clonotype was seen only a few times. This chain connects TRBV27 to TRBJ2-1; TRBD1 matches 7 bases. The CDR3 runs 14 residues. Germline values: CDR1 MNHEY, CDR2 SMNVEV (reference sequence). Trimming removed 3 bases from V and 9 bases from J; junction bases left unmatched: 8. CDR3 DNA sequence: TGTGCCAGCAGTTTGGGTACAGGGGCTACTGAGCAGTTCTTC. Translated: CASSLGTGATEQFF.

This clonotype showed up just a few times. This chain uses TRBV7-3 with TRBJ2-1, with TRBD2 matching 10 bases. The V segment lost 5 bases and the J segment 7 bases; nucleotides outside the gene matches: 5. The germline CDR1 and CDR2 sequences are SGHTA and FQGTGA. This CDR3 comprises 14 residues. DNA for the CDR3: TGTGCCAGCAGCCGGGGTAGCGGGAGGAATGAGCAGTTCTTC. Amino acids: CASSRGSGRNEQFF.

J is TRBJ2-5 and V is TRBV3-1; TRBD2 matches at 14 bases. The junction had 5 bases not matched to a gene; V was cut back by 5 bases and J by 3 bases. The CDR3 consists of 16 residues. CDR1 is LGHDT and CDR2 is YNNKEL in the germline V gene (reference sequence). CDR3 nucleotides: TGTGCCAGCAGCTGGGGACTAGCGGGAGCGGAAGAGACCCAGTACTTC. It specifies CASSWGLAGAEETQYF.

This chain joins TRBV12-3 or TRBV12-4 and TRBJ2-7; the D call may be TRBD1 or TRBD2 (5 bases each). There are 16 residues in the CDR3. The V and J ends lost 4 bases and 3 bases respectively, with 19 bases between them. CDR3 DNA: TGTGCCAGCAGTTCCCCACGGGGCCTTAAACGCTACGAGCAGTACTTC. Translation gives CASSSPRGLKRYEQYF.

A few counts support this clonotype. The chain uses TRBV5-1 and TRBJ2-1; 7 bases match TRBD1. J lost 15 bases, V lost 0 bases, and 12 bases had no gene match. The CDR3 length is 14 residues. CDR1 and CDR2 from the germline V gene are SGHRS and YFSETQ. The CDR3 sequence: CASSLGQGSFGLFF. CDR3 sequence (DNA): TGCGCCAGCAGCTTGGGACAGGGTTCCTTCGGGCTGTTCTTC.

This clonotype has just a few counts. The chain recombines TRBV7-2 with TRBJ2-3; 7 bases line up with TRBD2. J gave up 1 base and V 3 bases, and 4 bases lay outside the gene matches. CDR1 and CDR2 (germline): SGHTA, FQGNSA. The length of the CDR3 is 15 residues. Here the CDR3 DNA reads TGTGCCAGCAGCTTGGGACTAAGGGGCACAGATACGCAGTATTTT. Translated: CASSLGLRGTDTQYF.

The chain recombines TRBV20-1 with TRBJ2-5; possible D gene TRBD2, 5 bases. Trimming left V 3 bases short and J 2 bases short, with 13 bases between. CDR1 DFQATT and CDR2 SNEGSKA come from the germline V gene (reference sequence). The CDR3 spans 14 residues. The CDR3 loop is CSASERGGQETQYF. CDR3 in DNA: TGCAGTGCTAGTGAACGAGGCGGGCAAGAGACCCAGTACTTC.

The rearrangement uses TRBV29-1 and TRBJ2-1; 9 bases line up with TRBD2. This CDR3 contains 14 residues. Germline values: CDR1 SQVTM, CDR2 ANQGSEA. Trimming at V came to 3 bases and at J to 5 bases, leaving 5 bases not matched to a gene. The CDR3 DNA reads as TGCAGCGTTGATCCCGGGACTAGCAACAATGAGCAGTTCTTC. Encoded protein: CSVDPGTSNNEQFF.

This chain uses TRBV18 with TRBJ2-1, with 8 nucleotides matching TRBD1. Trimming took 8 bases from V and 6 from J; bases not matched to a gene: 9. Germline V gives CDR1 KGHSH, CDR2 LQKENI. CDR3 size: 14 residues. DNA for the CDR3: TGTGCCAGCACCCCGGACAGGGTTGGCAATGAGCAGTTCTTC. This codes for CASTPDRVGNEQFF.

This clonotype appeared a few times. The genes are TRBV9 and TRBJ2-5; D is unclear. The germline CDR1 and CDR2 sequences are SGDLS and YYNGEE. This CDR3 comprises 14 residues. V gave up 4 bases and J gave up 3 bases, with 13 bases separating them. CDR3 in DNA: TGTGCCAGCAGCCTAACCCCCCTTAAAGAGACCCAGTACTTC. This translates into CASSLTPLKETQYF.

This clonotype has only a few counts. The J gene is TRBJ2-2, the V gene TRBV3-1; a possible D gene is TRBD1 (5 bases). Germline CDR1 reads LGHDT; CDR2 reads YNNKEL (reference sequence). V was trimmed by 3 bases and J by 1 base, leaving 15 bases between them. The CDR3 sequence is 17 residues long. In DNA form, the CDR3 reads TGTGCCAGCAGCCACACTATCAGGACAAGGAACACCGGGGAGCTGTTTTTT. It is translated as CASSHTIRTRNTGELFF.

This clonotype was detected only a few times. J is TRBJ1-1 and V is TRBV6-5; unclear D gene. CDR1 and CDR2 (germline): MNHEY, SVGAGI. CDR3 size: 11 residues. The germline V and J ends were trimmed by 4 bases and 5 bases, with 5 bases remaining between them. The CDR3 reads CASSWGTEAFF. CDR3 bases: TGTGCCAGCAGTTGGGGTACTGAAGCTTTCTTT.

The CDR3 sequence is CATSRDRAYYGYTF. DNA of the CDR3: TGTGCCACCAGCAGGGACAGGGCCTACTATGGCTACACCTTC. The chain recombines TRBV15 with TRBJ1-2, with 8 bases identical to TRBD1. This CDR3 is built from 14 residues. V lost 3 bases and J lost 3; bases outside the gene matches: 3. Per germline, CDR1 LNHNV and CDR2 YYDKDF (reference sequence).

This clonotype has more than one count but fewer than ten. This sequence joins TRBV18 and TRBJ2-1, with TRBD2 as a possible D gene (5 bases). From germline, CDR1 is KGHSH and CDR2 LQKENI. The length of the CDR3 is 15 residues. V gave up 5 bases and J gave up 7 bases, with 18 bases separating them. The CDR3 nucleotides read TGTGCCAGCTCAGGTCGGGTCACTACGGGGAATGAGCAGTTCTTC. Encoded protein: CASSGRVTTGNEQFF.

The DNA for the CDR3 is TGTGCCAGCAGCTGGGGGACTAGCGGGATTTGGGAGCAGTTCTTC. Protein: CASSWGTSGIWEQFF. The genes are TRBV5-4 and TRBJ2-1; 13 bases align to TRBD2. The germline V gene has CDR1 SGHNT and CDR2 YYREEE (reference sequence). V shed 3 bases, J shed 10 bases, and the junction held 7 bases outside the gene matches. CDR3 length: 15 amino acids.

This clonotype was observed a few times. V usage is TRBV7-3 and J usage is TRBJ2-7; 8 bases are a match to TRBD2. Germline CDR1 reads SGHTA; CDR2 reads FQGTGA. The V and J ends lost 3 bases and 5 bases, in that order; junction bases with no gene match: 12. CDR3 length equals 16 residues. The CDR3 protein is CASSLGPSGRVNEQYF. CDR3 nucleotides: TGTGCCAGCAGCTTGGGGCCCAGCGGGAGAGTCAACGAGCAGTACTTC.

There are a few counts of this clonotype. The chain carries TRBV18 and TRBJ2-1; 8 nucleotides line up with TRBD2. J lost 6 bases, V lost 6 bases, and 4 bases had no gene match. Per the germline V gene, CDR1 is KGHSH and CDR2 is LQKENI. The CDR3 spans 13 residues. In DNA, the CDR3 is TGTGCCAGCTCCGCCGGGACTAGCAATGAGCAGTTCTTC. Translating gives CASSAGTSNEQFF.

The chain combines TRBV27 with TRBJ1-3, with D unresolved. This CDR3 comprises 14 residues. Germline values: CDR1 MNHEY, CDR2 SMNVEV (reference sequence). Trimming cost V 5 bases and J 3 bases, with 11 bases left between them. This chain's CDR3 is CASSSGLVGNTIYF. The CDR3 DNA sequence: TGTGCCAGCAGTAGCGGACTGGTTGGAAACACCATATATTTT.

This clonotype has only a few counts. The J gene is TRBJ2-7, the V gene TRBV20-1; no definite D call. V was trimmed by 6 bases and J by 4 bases, leaving 10 bases between them. The CDR3 has 11 residues. Germline CDR1 DFQATT, CDR2 SNEGSKA (reference sequence). As DNA, the CDR3 is TGCAGTGCCATAGAGGATTACGAGCAGTACTTC. Translation gives CSAIEDYEQYF.

The gene calls are TRBV7-3 and TRBJ2-5; D is possibly TRBD1 or TRBD2 (5 bases each). The germline V gene encodes CDR1 SGHTA and CDR2 FQGTGA. Trimming took 1 base from V and 5 from J, leaving 14 bases between them. CDR3 length: 15 amino acids. The CDR3 reads CASSLKAGWRETQYF. DNA of the CDR3: TGTGCCAGCAGCTTAAAGGCAGGGTGGAGGGAGACCCAGTACTTC.

A few counts support this clonotype. DNA of the CDR3: TGTGCCAGCAGCAAAGCGAAACCGGGACAGGGGGCCAACTGCTCCTACAATGAGCAGTTCTTC. Translation gives CASSKAKPGQGANCSYNEQFF. The gene calls are TRBV21-1 and TRBJ2-1; TRBD1 is the table's D call, not checked against the DNA. TRBV21-1 is annotated as a pseudogene. CDR3 length: 21 amino acids.

In its sample, this clonotype was seen many times. V is TRBV20-1 and J is TRBJ2-2; D not resolved. The germline V gene has CDR1 DFQATT and CDR2 SNEGSKA (reference sequence). Deletions cut 0 bases from V and 5 bases from J, with 7 bases between. This CDR3 is built from 13 residues. This chain's CDR3 is CSARDKGTGELFF. The DNA of the CDR3 is TGCAGTGCTAGAGATAAGGGAACCGGGGAGCTGTTTTTT.

Worth noting for this clonotype: This may be a read error: a much more frequent sequence differs by one nucleotide. This chain links TRBV5-1 with TRBJ1-1; 10 bases match TRBD1. With V trimmed by 1 base and J by 6 bases, 6 bases remained unmatched. CDR3 length: 15 amino acids. CDR1 SGHRS and CDR2 YFSETQ come from the germline V gene. CDR3 amino acids: CASSLWDRGRAEAFF. CDR3 nucleotide sequence: TGCGCCAGCAGCTTGTGGGACAGGGGAAGGGCTGAAGCTTTCTTT.

This chain links TRBV6-5 with TRBJ2-5; the D gene could be TRBD1 or TRBD2 (6 bases each). The CDR3 has 15 amino acids. V gave up 1 base and J gave up 4 bases, with 13 bases separating them. The germline CDR1 and CDR2 sequences are MNHEY and SVGAGI. The CDR3 loop reads CASSYWVGGGETQYF. The CDR3 nucleotides are TGTGCCAGCAGTTACTGGGTAGGGGGAGGAGAGACCCAGTACTTC.